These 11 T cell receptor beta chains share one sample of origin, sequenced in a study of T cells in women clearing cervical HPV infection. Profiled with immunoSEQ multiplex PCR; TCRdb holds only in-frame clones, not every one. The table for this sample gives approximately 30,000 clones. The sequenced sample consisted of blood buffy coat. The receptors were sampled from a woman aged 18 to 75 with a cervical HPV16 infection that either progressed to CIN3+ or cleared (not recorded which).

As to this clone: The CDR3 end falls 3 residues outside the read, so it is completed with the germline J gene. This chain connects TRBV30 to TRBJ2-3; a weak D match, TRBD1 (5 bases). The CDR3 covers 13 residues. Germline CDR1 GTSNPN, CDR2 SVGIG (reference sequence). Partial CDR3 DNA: TGTGCCTGGAGTGTTGACAGTCAAGAGACG. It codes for CAWSVDSQET. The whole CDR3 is CAWSVDSQETQYF.

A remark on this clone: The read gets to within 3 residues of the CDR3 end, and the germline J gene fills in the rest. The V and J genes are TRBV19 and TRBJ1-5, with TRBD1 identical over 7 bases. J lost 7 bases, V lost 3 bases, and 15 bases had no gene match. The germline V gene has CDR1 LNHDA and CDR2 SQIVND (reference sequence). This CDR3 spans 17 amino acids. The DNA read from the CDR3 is TGTGCCAGTAGTATTAACCCGAACAGGGGCCAAGGGCAGCCC. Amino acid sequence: CASSINPNRGQGQP. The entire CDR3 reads CASSINPNRGQGQPQHF.

The CDR3 loop reads CASSYGPQGRETYTF. Partial CDR3 DNA: TGCGCCAGCAGCTACGGACCACAGGGGCGAGAGACC. The V gene is TRBV5-1, the J gene TRBJ1-2; 7 bases match TRBD1. The CDR3 end lies 3 residues beyond the end of the read and is filled in from the germline J gene. This CDR3 comprises 15 residues. Looked up from germline, CDR1 is SGHRS and CDR2 is YFSETQ.

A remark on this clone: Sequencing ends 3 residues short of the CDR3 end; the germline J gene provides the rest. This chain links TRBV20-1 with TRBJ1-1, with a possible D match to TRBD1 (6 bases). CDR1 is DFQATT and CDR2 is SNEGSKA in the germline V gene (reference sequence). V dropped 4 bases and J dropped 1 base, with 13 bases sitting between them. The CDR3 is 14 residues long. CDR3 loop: CSATNGQTNTEAFF. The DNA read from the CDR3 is TGCAGTGCTACGAACGGACAGACGAACACTGAA.

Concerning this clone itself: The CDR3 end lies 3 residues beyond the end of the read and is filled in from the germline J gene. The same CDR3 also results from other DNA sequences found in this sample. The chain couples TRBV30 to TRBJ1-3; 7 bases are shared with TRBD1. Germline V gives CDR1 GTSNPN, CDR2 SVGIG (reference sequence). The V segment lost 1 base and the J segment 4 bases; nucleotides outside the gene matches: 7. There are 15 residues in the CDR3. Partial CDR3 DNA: TGTGCCTGGAGTGAGGAGGGGGCGAAAGGAAACACC. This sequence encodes CAWSEEGAKGNT. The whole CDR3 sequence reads CAWSEEGAKGNTIYF.

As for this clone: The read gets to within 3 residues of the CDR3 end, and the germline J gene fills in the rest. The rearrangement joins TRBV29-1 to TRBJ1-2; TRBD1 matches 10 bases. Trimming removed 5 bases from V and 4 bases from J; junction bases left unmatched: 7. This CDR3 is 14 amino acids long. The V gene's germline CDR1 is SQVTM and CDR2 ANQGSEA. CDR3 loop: CSVTETGGAYGYTF. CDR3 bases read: TGCAGCGTTACCGAGACAGGGGGCGCCTATGGC. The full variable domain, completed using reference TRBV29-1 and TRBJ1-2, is SAVISQKPSRDICQRGTSLTIQCQVDSQVTMMFWYRQQPGQSLTLIATANQGSEATYESGFVIDKFPISRPNLTFSTLTVSNMSPEDSSIYLCSVTETGGAYGYTFGSGTRLTVV.

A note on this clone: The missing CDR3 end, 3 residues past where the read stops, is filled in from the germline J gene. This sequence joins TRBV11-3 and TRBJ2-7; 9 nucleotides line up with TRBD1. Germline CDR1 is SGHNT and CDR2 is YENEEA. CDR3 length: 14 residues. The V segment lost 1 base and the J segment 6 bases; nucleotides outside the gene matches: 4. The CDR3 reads CASSLVSGQGEQYF. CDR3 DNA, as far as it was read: TGTGCCAGCAGCTTAGTGTCGGGACAGGGCGAG.

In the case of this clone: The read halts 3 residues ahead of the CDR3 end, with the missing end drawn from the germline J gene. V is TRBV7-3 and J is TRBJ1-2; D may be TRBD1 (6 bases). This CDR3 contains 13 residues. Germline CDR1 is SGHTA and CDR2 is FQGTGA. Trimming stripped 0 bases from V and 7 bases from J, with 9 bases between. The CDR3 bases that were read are TGTGCCAGCAGCTTAACTGGGGGCGGTGGC. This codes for CASSLTGGGG. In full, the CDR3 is CASSLTGGGGYTF.

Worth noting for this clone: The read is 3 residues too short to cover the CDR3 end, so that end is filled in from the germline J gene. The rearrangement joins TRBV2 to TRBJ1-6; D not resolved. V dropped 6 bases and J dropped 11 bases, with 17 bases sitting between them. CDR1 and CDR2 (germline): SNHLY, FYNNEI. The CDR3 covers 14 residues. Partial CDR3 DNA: TGTGCCAGCAGGTCTAGACTCACTTCGGCACCC. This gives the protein CASRSRLTSAP. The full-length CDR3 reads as CASRSRLTSAPLHF. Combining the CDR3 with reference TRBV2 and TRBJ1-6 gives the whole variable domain EPEVTQTPSHQVTQMGQEVILRCVPISNHLYFYWYRQILGQKVEFLVSFYNNEISEKSEIFDDQFSVERPDGSNFTLKIRSTKLEDSAMYFCASRSRLTSAPLHFGNGTRLTVT.

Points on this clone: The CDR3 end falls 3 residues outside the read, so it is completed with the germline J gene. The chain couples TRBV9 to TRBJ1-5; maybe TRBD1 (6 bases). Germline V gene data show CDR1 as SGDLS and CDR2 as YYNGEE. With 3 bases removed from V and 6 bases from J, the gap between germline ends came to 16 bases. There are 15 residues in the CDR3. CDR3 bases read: TGTGCCAGCAGCGCTACAACAGGGAGGGGTCAGCCC. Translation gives CASSATTGRGQP. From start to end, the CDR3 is CASSATTGRGQPQHF.

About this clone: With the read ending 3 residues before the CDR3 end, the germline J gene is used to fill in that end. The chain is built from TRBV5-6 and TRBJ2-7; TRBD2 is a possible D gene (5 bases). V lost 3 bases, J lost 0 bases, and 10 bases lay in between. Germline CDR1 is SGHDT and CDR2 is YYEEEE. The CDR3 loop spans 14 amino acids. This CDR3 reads CASSSGLNSYEQYF. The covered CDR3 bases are TGTGCCAGCAGCTCAGGACTGAACTCCTACGAG.